Here is one T cell receptor beta chain with its context. The PCR made use of 60 Vbeta and 13 Jbeta primers. The data were produced by immunoSEQ multiplex PCR, yet TCRdb's version contains in-frame clones alone and is incomplete. The sample yields fewer than 200,000 clones, approximately 80% seen once. This record belongs to a study of cytomegalovirus exposure and HLA in healthy donors. Germline V gives CDR1 SGDLS, CDR2 YYNGEE. Between the trimmed V and J ends, which lost 4 bases and 0 bases, there was a span of 14 bases. This CDR3 is built from 15 residues. The chain uses TRBV9 and TRBJ2-7, with a weak D call TRBD2 (5 bases). The TCR sequence derives from a girl aged 2-10 years in good health and CMV-seropositive. The sample taken for sequencing was PBMCs. In nucleotides, the CDR3 is TGTGCCAGCAGCTCCACGACGGGGAGCTCCTACGAGCAGTACTTC. Encoded protein: CASSSTTGSSYEQYF.